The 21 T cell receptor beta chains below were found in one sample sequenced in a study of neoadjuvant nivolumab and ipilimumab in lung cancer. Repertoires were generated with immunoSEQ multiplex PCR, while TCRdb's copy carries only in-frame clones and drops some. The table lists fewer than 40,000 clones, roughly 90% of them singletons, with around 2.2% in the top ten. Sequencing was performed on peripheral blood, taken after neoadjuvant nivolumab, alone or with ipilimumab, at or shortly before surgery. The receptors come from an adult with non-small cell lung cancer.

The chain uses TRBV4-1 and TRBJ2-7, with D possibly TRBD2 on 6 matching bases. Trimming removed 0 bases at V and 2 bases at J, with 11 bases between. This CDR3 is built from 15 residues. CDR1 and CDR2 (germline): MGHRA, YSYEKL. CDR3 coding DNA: TGCGCCAGCAGCCAAGAGTTTCGGGGGACCTACGAGCAGTACTTC. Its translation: CASSQEFRGTYEQYF.

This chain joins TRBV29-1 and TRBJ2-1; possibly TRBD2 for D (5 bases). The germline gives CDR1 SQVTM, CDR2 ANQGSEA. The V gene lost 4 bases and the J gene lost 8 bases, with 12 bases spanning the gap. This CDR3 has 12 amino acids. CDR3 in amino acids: CSVVEGVDEQFF. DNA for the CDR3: TGCAGCGTTGTTGAGGGCGTGGATGAGCAGTTCTTC.

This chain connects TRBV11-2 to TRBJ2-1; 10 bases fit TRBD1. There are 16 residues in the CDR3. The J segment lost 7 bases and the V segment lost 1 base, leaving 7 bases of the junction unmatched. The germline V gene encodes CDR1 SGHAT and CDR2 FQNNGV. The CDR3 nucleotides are TGTGCCAGCAGCTTAGTCGGGACAGGGGTGAGGAATGAGCAGTTCTTC. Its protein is CASSLVGTGVRNEQFF.

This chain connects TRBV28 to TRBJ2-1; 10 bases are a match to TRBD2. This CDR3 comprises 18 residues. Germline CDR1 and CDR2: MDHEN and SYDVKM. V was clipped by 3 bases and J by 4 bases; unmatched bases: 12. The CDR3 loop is CASSFMLSGLAEYNEQFF. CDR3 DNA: TGTGCCAGCAGTTTCATGCTGTCAGGACTAGCGGAATACAATGAGCAGTTCTTC. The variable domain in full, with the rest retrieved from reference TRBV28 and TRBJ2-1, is DVKVTQSSRYLVKRTGEKVFLECVQDMDHENMFWYRQDPGLGLRLIYFSYDVKMKEKGDIPEGYSVSREKKERFSLILESASTNQTSMYLCASSFMLSGLAEYNEQFFGPGTRLTVL.

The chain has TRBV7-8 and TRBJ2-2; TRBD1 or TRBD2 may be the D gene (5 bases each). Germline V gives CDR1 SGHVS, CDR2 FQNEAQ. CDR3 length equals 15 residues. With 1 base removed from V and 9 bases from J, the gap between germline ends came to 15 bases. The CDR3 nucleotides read TGTGCCAGCAGCTTAGGTGGGACCCCTCGCCGGGAGCTGTTTTTT. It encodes CASSLGGTPRRELFF.

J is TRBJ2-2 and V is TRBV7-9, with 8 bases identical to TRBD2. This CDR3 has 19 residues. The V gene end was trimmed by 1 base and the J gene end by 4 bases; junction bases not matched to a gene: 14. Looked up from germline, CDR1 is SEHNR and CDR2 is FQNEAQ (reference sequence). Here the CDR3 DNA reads TGTGCCAGCAGCTTAGGTAGGAGCGGGAGAGAAGTTCGCACCGGGGAGCTGTTTTTT. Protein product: CASSLGRSGREVRTGELFF.

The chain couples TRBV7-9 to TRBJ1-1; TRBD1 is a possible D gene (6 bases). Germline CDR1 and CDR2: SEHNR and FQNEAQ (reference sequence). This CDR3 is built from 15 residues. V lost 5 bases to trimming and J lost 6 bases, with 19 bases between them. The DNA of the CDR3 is TGTGCCAGCAGCACGGGGGGGCCTAGTTTAGCTGAAGCTTTCTTT. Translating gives CASSTGGPSLAEAFF. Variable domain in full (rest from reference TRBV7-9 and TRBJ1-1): DTGVSQNPRHKITKRGQNVTFRCDPISEHNRLYWYRQTLGQGPEFLTYFQNEAQLEKSRLLSDRFSAERPKGSFSTLEIQRTEQGDSAMYLCASSTGGPSLAEAFFGQGTRLTVV.

The CDR3 nucleotides read TGTGCCAGCAGCGTTAAGGGTCCTTCCCCCTTCTACGAGCAGTACTTC. It yields the protein CASSVKGPSPFYEQYF. The chain couples TRBV9 to TRBJ2-7; D call uncertain. The CDR3 is made up of 16 amino acids. Trimming stripped 2 bases from V and 3 bases from J, with 18 bases between. Germline V gives CDR1 SGDLS, CDR2 YYNGEE.

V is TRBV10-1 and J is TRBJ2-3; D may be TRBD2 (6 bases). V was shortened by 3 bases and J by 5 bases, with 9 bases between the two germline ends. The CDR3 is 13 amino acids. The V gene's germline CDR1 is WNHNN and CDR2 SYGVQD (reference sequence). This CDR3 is CASSDGTGDTQYF. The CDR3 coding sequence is TGCGCCAGCAGTGACGGGACTGGAGATACGCAGTATTTT.

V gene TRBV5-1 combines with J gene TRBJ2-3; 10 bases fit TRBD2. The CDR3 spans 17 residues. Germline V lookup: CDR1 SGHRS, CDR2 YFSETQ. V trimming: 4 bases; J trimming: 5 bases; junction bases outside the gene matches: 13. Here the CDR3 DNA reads TGCGCCAGCAGCCAACTGAGCGGGAGGGCCCAAGGAGATACGCAGTATTTT. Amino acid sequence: CASSQLSGRAQGDTQYF.

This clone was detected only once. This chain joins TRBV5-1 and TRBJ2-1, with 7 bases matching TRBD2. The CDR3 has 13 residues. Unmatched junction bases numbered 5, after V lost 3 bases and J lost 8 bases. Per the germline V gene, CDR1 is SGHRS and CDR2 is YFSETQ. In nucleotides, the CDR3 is TGCGCCAGCAGCTACGCGGGAGCCGATGAGCAGTTCTTC. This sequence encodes CASSYAGADEQFF.

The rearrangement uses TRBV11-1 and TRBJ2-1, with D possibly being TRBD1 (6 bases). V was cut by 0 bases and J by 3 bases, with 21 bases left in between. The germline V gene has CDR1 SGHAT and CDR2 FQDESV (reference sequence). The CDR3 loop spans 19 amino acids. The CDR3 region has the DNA TGTGCCAGCAGCTTAGCGAGGGCAGGGGCCCAGAAAAACTACAATGAGCAGTTCTTC. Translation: CASSLARAGAQKNYNEQFF.

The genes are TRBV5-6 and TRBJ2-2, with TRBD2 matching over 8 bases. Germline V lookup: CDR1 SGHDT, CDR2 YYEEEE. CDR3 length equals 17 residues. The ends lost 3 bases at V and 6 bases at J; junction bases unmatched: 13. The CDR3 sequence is CASSYPPKRENSGELFF. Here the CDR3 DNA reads TGTGCCAGCAGCTATCCCCCTAAGCGGGAGAATTCCGGGGAGCTGTTTTTT.

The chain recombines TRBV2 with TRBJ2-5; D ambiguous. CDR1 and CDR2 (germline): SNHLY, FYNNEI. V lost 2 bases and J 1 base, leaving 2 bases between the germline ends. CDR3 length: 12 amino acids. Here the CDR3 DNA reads TGTGCCAGCAGTGAAATCCAAGAGACCCAGTACTTC. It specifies CASSEIQETQYF.

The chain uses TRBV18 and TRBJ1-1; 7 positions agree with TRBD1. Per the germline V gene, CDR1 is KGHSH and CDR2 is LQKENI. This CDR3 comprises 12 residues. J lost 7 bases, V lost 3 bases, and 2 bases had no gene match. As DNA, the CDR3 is TGTGCCAGCTCACCCGGGACAGTTGAAGCTTTCTTT. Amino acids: CASSPGTVEAFF.

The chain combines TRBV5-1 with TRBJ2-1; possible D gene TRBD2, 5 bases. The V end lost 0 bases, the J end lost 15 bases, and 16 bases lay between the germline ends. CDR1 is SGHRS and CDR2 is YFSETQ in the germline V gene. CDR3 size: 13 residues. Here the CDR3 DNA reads TGCGCCAGCAGCTTGGGACCTCTTCAGCTAGCGTTCTTC. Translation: CASSLGPLQLAFF.

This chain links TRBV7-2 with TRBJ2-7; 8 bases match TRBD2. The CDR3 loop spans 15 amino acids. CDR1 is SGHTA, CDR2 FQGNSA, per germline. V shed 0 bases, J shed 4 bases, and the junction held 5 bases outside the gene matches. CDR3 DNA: TGTGCCAGCAGCTTAGCCCCGGGAGGGAGGTACGAGCAGTACTTC. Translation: CASSLAPGGRYEQYF.

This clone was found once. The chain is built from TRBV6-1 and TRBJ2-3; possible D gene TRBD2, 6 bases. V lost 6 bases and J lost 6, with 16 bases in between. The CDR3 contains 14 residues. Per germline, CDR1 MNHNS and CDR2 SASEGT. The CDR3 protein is CASSDGGGRDTQYF. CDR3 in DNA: TGTGCCAGCAGCGACGGGGGTGGGCGGGATACGCAGTATTTT.

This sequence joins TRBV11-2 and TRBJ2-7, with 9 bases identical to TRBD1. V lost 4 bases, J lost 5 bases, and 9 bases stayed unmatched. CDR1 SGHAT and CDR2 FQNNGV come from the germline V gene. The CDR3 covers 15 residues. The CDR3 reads CASSSKDRGENEQYF. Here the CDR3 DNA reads TGTGCCAGCAGCTCCAAGGACAGGGGCGAAAACGAGCAGTACTTC.

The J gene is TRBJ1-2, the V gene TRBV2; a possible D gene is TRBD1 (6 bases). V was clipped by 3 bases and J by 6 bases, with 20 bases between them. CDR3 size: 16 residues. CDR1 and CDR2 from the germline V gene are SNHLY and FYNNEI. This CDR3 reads CASSEGGGRGNNGYTF. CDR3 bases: TGTGCCAGCAGTGAGGGTGGGGGGCGAGGCAACAATGGCTACACCTTC.

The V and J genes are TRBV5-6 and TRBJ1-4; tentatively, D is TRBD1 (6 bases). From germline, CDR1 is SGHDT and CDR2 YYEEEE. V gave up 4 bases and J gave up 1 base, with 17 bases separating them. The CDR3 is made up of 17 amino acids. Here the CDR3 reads CASSRSRGLGTNEKLFF. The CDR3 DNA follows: TGTGCCAGCAGCCGGAGCCGGGGGCTCGGAACTAATGAAAAACTGTTTTTT. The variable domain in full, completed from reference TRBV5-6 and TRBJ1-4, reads DAGVTQSPTHLIKTRGQQVTLRCSPKSGHDTVSWYQQALGQGPQFIFQYYEEEERQRGNFPDRFSGHQFPNYSSELNVNALLLGDSALYLCASSRSRGLGTNEKLFFGSGTQLSVL.